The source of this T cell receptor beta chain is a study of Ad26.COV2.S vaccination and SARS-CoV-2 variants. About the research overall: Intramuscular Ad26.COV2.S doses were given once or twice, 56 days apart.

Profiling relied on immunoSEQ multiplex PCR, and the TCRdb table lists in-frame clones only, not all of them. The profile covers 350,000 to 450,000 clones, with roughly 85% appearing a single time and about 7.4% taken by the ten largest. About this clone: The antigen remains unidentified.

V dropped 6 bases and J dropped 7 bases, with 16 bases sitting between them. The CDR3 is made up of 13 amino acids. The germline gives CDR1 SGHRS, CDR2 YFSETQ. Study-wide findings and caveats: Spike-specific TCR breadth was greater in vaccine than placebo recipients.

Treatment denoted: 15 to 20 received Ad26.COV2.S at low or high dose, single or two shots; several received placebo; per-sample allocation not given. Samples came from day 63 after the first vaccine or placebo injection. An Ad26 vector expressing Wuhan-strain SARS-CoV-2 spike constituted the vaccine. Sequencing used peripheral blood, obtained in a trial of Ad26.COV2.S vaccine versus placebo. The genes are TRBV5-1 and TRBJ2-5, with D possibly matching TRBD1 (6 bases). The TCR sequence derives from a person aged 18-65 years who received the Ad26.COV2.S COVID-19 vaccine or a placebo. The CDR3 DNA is TGCGCCAGCATGAACAGGGACGGGGTGACCCAGTACTTC. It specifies CASMNRDGVTQYF.